The table lists the clone carrying this T cell receptor beta chain with many counts. This sample stems from a study of metastatic and nonmetastatic thyroid tumors. The CDR3 has 15 amino acids. CDR1 is LNHDA and CDR2 is SQIVND in the germline V gene (reference sequence). With 3 bases clipped from V and 4 bases from J, the junction kept 6 bases outside the gene matches. MiXCR reprocessed the PCR reads for TCRdb. The sample shows about 28,000 clones, roughly 16% of them seen only once. Treatment of any kind had been given to no patient before thyroid surgery. Sequencing input: blood. The chain employs TRBV19 and TRBJ1-2, with 9 bases matching TRBD1. The TCR was taken from a female donor with papillary thyroid cancer or a benign thyroid nodule (not recorded which). Some clones in this sample may be carry-over from other donors' samples. CDR3 residues: CASSIPGQGIYGYTF. CDR3 in DNA: TGTGCCAGTAGTATTCCCGGACAGGGGATCTATGGCTACACCTTC.